The entry below describes one T cell receptor (beta chain). What it binds is unknown. The CDR3 spans 17 residues. V was clipped by 5 bases and J by 5 bases, with 25 bases between them. Germline V gene sequence: CDR1 SGHAT, CDR2 FQNNGV. Libraries for TCRalpha and TCRbeta carried sample barcodes and unique molecular identifiers via 5'RACE. TCRdb redid the calling of the 5' RACE reads with MiXCR, one entry per CDR3 protein. Of more than 250,000 distinct CDR3 sequences detected, approximately 15% appear once; the ten largest clones hold around 20%. This record comes from a study of T-cell memory formation after mild COVID-19. Study results and caveats: The main location of contracting CD4+ clones was CM and EM, and that of contracting CD8+ clones was EMRA.

Sample: PBMCs or a T cell subset sorted from them (not recorded which). J is TRBJ2-7 and V is TRBV11-2; D may be TRBD1 or TRBD2 (7 bases each). This sequence was found in a man younger than 35 who had mild COVID-19 (a few samples of this study predate the infection). Cell type and time point are not known. In DNA, the CDR3 is TGTGCCAGCAGCCCCACCATTTACCGACAGGGAGGGAACGAGCAGTACTTC. It translates to CASSPTIYRQGGNEQYF.